The 28 T cell receptor beta chains listed next were all sequenced from one sample in a study of T-cell reconstitution after alpha-beta-depleted transplantation in children. TCRbeta library construction was performed incorporating unique molecular identifiers. TCRdb reanalysed the PCR reads using MiXCR and keeps one entry per CDR3 protein. The sample carries 450,000 to 600,000 distinct CDR3 sequences, roughly a tenth recorded once. This sample comprised PBMCs, obtained before TCRalphabeta/CD19-depleted stem cell transplant. All receptors derive from a child aged 2 to 9 with inherited bone marrow failure, due to receive a stem cell transplant.

This clonotype was counted at least ten times. This sequence joins TRBV5-1 and TRBJ2-5; 8 bases are shared with TRBD1. V shed 5 bases, J shed 2 bases, and the junction held 5 bases outside the gene matches. This CDR3 has 14 amino acids. Germline loops: CDR1 SGHRS, CDR2 YFSETQ. The CDR3 loop is CASRLDRGQETQYF. In DNA, the CDR3 is TGCGCCAGCAGGCTTGACAGGGGTCAAGAGACCCAGTACTTC. Drawing the rest from reference TRBV5-1 and TRBJ2-5, the complete variable domain is KAGVTQTPRYLIKTRGQQVTLSCSPISGHRSVSWYQQTPGQGLQFLFEYFSETQRNKGNFPGRFSGRQFSNSRSEMNVSTLELGDSALYLCASRLDRGQETQYFGPGTRLLVL.

This clonotype was observed at least ten times. The rearrangement links TRBV20-1 to TRBJ2-5; TRBD1 matches 9 bases. The CDR3 is 13 amino acids. Germline values: CDR1 DFQATT, CDR2 SNEGSKA (reference sequence). After removal of 6 bases from V and 5 bases from J, the junction contained 7 bases not matched to a gene. The CDR3 DNA follows: TGCAGTGCGCCACAGGGGGCACTTGAGACCCAGTACTTC. It encodes CSAPQGALETQYF.

A word on this clonotype: A read error may be the cause here, since a much bigger clone is one base away. This sequence joins TRBV20-1 and TRBJ2-1; TRBD2 matches at 10 bases. From germline, CDR1 is DFQATT and CDR2 SNEGSKA (reference sequence). The CDR3 is 17 amino acids. CDR3 in amino acids: CCARVLSSGGSYNEQFF. The CDR3 coding sequence is TGCTGTGCTAGAGTTCTGTCTAGCGGGGGCTCCTACAATGAGCAGTTCTTC.

About this clonotype: This may arise from a read error, as a much more abundant clone is one base away. V and J are TRBV18 and TRBJ2-7; perhaps TRBD1 as D (6 bases). There are 15 residues in the CDR3. The germline V and J ends were trimmed by 3 bases and 5 bases, with 17 bases remaining between them. The germline V gene encodes CDR1 KGHSH and CDR2 LQKENI. Written as DNA, the CDR3 is TGTGCCAGCTCACCTTTGGGAATAGGGGGAGACGAGCAGTACTTC. Its translation: CASSPLGIGGDEQYF.

This clonotype appeared many times. The V gene is TRBV25-1, the J gene TRBJ1-4; unclear D gene. Looked up from germline, CDR1 is MGHDK and CDR2 is SYGVNS. This CDR3 has 14 residues. Between the trimmed V and J ends, which lost 3 bases and 5 bases, there was a span of 10 bases. Here the CDR3 reads CASSDLAANEKLFF. The CDR3 coding sequence is TGTGCCAGCAGTGATTTGGCGGCGAATGAAAAACTGTTTTTT.

This clonotype was seen ten or more times. This chain joins TRBV5-1 and TRBJ2-7; unclear D gene. The germline CDR1 and CDR2 sequences are SGHRS and YFSETQ. V was trimmed by 2 bases and J by 3 bases, leaving 9 bases between them. This CDR3 has 13 amino acids. CDR3 coding DNA: TGCGCCAGCAGCTTTGCCGGCCTCTACGAGCAGTACTTC. This codes for CASSFAGLYEQYF.

This clonotype was seen many times. The genes are TRBV5-1 and TRBJ2-5; D is unclear. CDR1 is SGHRS and CDR2 is YFSETQ in the germline V gene. Between the trimmed V and J ends, which lost 3 bases and 7 bases, there was a span of 13 bases. The CDR3 consists of 13 residues. CDR3 loop: CASSYVQEGTQYF. The CDR3 DNA sequence: TGCGCCAGCAGCTACGTACAAGAAGGGACCCAGTACTTC.

In this sample, this clonotype turned up a few times. The V and J genes are TRBV19 and TRBJ2-6; 7 bases are shared with TRBD1. Unmatched junction bases numbered 14, after V lost 6 bases and J lost 0 bases. The V gene's germline CDR1 is LNHDA and CDR2 SQIVND (reference sequence). This CDR3 is built from 19 residues. The CDR3: CASSPARGWLASGANVLTF. CDR3 nucleotides: TGTGCCAGTAGCCCCGCCAGGGGGTGGTTAGCCTCTGGGGCCAACGTCCTGACTTTC.

This clonotype showed up many times. V gene TRBV4-2 combines with J gene TRBJ2-2; 11 bases line up with TRBD1. V was pared by 4 bases and J by 4 bases, with 2 bases of the junction left unmatched. CDR1 is LGHNA and CDR2 is YNFKEQ in the germline V gene. CDR3 length equals 15 residues. The CDR3 is CASSRGQGVTGELFF. The CDR3 bases are TGTGCCAGCAGCCGGGGACAGGGGGTCACCGGGGAGCTGTTTTTT.

This clonotype was recorded at least ten times. V gene TRBV7-2 combines with J gene TRBJ1-4; D might be TRBD1 (5 bases). The ends were cut back, 2 bases at V and 5 bases at J, with 15 bases in the middle. Germline values: CDR1 SGHTA, CDR2 FQGNSA. The CDR3 totals 16 residues. The CDR3 coding sequence is TGTGCCAGCAGCTTAATCGGACACGGGGGGAATGAAAAACTGTTTTTT. Residues: CASSLIGHGGNEKLFF.

In its sample, this clonotype was seen many times. The rearrangement links TRBV5-1 to TRBJ1-1; D is ambiguous. Germline CDR1 is SGHRS and CDR2 is YFSETQ. The CDR3 is made up of 15 amino acids. V was cut by 2 bases and J by 2 bases, with 13 bases left in between. CDR3 protein: CASSFAWGTNTEAFF. The CDR3 coding sequence is TGCGCCAGCAGCTTCGCCTGGGGAACAAACACTGAAGCTTTCTTT.

This clonotype was picked up many times. The chain joins TRBV27 to TRBJ2-4; 12 nucleotides match TRBD2. Germline loops: CDR1 MNHEY, CDR2 SMNVEV (reference sequence). CDR3 length: 15 residues. J was trimmed by 7 bases and V by 4 bases; bases with no gene match: 5. CDR3 nucleotide sequence: TGTGCCAGCAGTTCTAGGGGACTAGCGGGCAACATTCAGTACTTC. Translating gives CASSSRGLAGNIQYF.

This clonotype was seen ten or more times. V gene TRBV12-3 or TRBV12-4 combines with J gene TRBJ2-5; the match to TRBD1 covers 9 bases. V trimming: 6 bases; J trimming: 6 bases; junction bases outside the gene matches: 5. The CDR3 consists of 13 residues. The CDR3 DNA sequence: TGTGCCAGCAGGGGACAGGGAGGGAAGACCCAGTACTTC. The encoded protein is CASRGQGGKTQYF.

This clonotype was seen ten or more times. This chain links TRBV5-1 with TRBJ2-1; D remains ambiguous. V was shortened by 2 bases and J by 5 bases, with 5 bases between the two germline ends. CDR3 length: 12 residues. CDR1 is SGHRS and CDR2 is YFSETQ in the germline V gene. The CDR3 loop is CASSLPNNEQFF. The CDR3 DNA sequence: TGCGCCAGCAGCTTACCGAACAATGAGCAGTTCTTC.

This clonotype was recorded many times. The chain combines TRBV4-1 with TRBJ2-3; 16 positions match TRBD2. This CDR3 comprises 18 residues. Per the germline V gene, CDR1 is MGHRA and CDR2 is YSYEKL. J lost 3 bases, V lost 1 base, and 4 bases had no gene match. The CDR3 DNA reads TGCGCCAGCAGCCAAGTCGGGACTAGCGGGAGGGATACAGATACGCAGTATTTT. Its translation: CASSQVGTSGRDTDTQYF.

At least ten counts were recorded for this clonotype. The V call is TRBV12-3 or TRBV12-4, the J call TRBJ1-1; TRBD1 aligns across 7 bases. Trimming cost V 4 bases and J 6 bases; bases outside gene matches: 5. CDR3 length: 13 residues. The CDR3, as DNA: TGTGCCAGCAGTTCTAACAGGGGCGCTGAAGCTTTCTTT. Translating it yields CASSSNRGAEAFF.

This clonotype was picked up many times. This chain uses TRBV6-2 or TRBV6-3 with TRBJ2-7, with D possibly TRBD2 on 5 matching bases. V was cut by 2 bases and J by 5 bases, with 13 bases left in between. The germline CDR1 and CDR2 sequences are MNHEY and SVGEGT. There are 14 residues in the CDR3. CDR3 DNA: TGTGCCAGCAGTTACGTGTCTAGCAAGGACGAGCAGTACTTC. It translates to CASSYVSSKDEQYF.

There are many counts of this clonotype. V is TRBV20-1 and J is TRBJ2-7; the D gene is possibly TRBD1 (6 bases). V shed 3 bases and J shed 4 bases, with 13 bases lying between them. The germline V gene encodes CDR1 DFQATT and CDR2 SNEGSKA (reference sequence). The CDR3 sequence is 13 residues long. CDR3 sequence: CSARPPGQYEQYF. The CDR3 DNA sequence: TGCAGTGCTAGGCCCCCAGGACAGTACGAGCAGTACTTC.

This clonotype was detected a few times. V usage is TRBV29-1 and J usage is TRBJ2-5; D uncertain. The CDR3 runs to 12 residues. Trimming pared 4 bases from V and 2 bases from J, leaving 8 bases between. Looked up from germline, CDR1 is SQVTM and CDR2 is ANQGSEA. CDR3 sequence reads: CSVGPEQETQYF. The DNA for the CDR3 is TGCAGCGTTGGGCCAGAGCAAGAGACCCAGTACTTC.

Many counts were recorded for this clonotype. V is TRBV28 and J is TRBJ2-2; 7 bases agree with TRBD2. Trimming took 4 bases from V and 3 from J; bases not matched to a gene: 11. Germline lookup yields CDR1 MDHEN and CDR2 SYDVKM. The CDR3 is 17 residues long. In nucleotides, the CDR3 is TGTGCCAGCAGTTCCTTTTCTAGCGGAGGCGACACCGGGGAGCTGTTTTTT. Encoded protein: CASSSFSSGGDTGELFF.

The chain combines TRBV27 with TRBJ1-5, with D uncertain. Germline CDR1 and CDR2: MNHEY and SMNVEV (reference sequence). This CDR3 has 13 amino acids. V gave up 3 bases and J gave up 7 bases, with 10 bases separating them. The CDR3 here is CASSLWSNQPQHF. The DNA of the CDR3 is TGTGCCAGCAGTTTGTGGTCAAACCAGCCCCAGCATTTT.

Ten or more counts support this clonotype. The chain employs TRBV12-3 or TRBV12-4 and TRBJ1-4; D possibly corresponds to TRBD1 (5 bases). The CDR3 covers 13 residues. The ends were cut back, 6 bases at V and 5 bases at J, with 10 bases in the middle. The CDR3 loop reads CASSQQGNEKLFF. The DNA of the CDR3 is TGTGCCAGCAGCCAGCAGGGAAATGAAAAACTGTTTTTT.

Ten or more counts support this clonotype. The chain is built from TRBV12-3 or TRBV12-4 and TRBJ2-1, with D possibly matching TRBD2 (5 bases). The germline V and J ends were trimmed by 3 bases and 9 bases, with 12 bases remaining between them. The CDR3 length is 13 residues. The DNA of the CDR3 is TGTGCCAGCAGTTTGAGAGGGCCCAGTGAGCAGTTCTTC. This gives the protein CASSLRGPSEQFF.

This sequence joins TRBV6-1 and TRBJ1-3; D is perhaps TRBD1 (6 bases). The CDR3 consists of 16 residues. Germline CDR1 and CDR2: MNHNS and SASEGT. The V gene lost 3 bases and the J gene lost 0 bases, with 12 bases spanning the gap. The CDR3 is CASSDRGPYSGNTIYF. The CDR3 region has the DNA TGTGCCAGCAGTGACAGGGGTCCCTACTCTGGAAACACCATATATTTT.

At least ten counts were recorded for this clonotype. The CDR3 sequence is CAWGRDRAAPDTQYF. For the CDR3, the DNA is TGTGCCTGGGGGAGGGACAGGGCGGCACCAGATACGCAGTATTTT. This chain connects TRBV30 to TRBJ2-3, with TRBD1 matching 9 bases. Trimming took 5 bases from V and 4 from J; bases not matched to a gene: 10. Germline CDR1 reads GTSNPN; CDR2 reads SVGIG (reference sequence). The CDR3 totals 15 residues. Variable domain in full (rest from reference TRBV30 and TRBJ2-3): SQTIHQWPATLVQPVGSPLSLECTVEGTSNPNLYWYRQAAGRGLQLLFYSVGIGQISSEVPQNLSASRPQDRQFILSSKKLLLSDSGFYLCAWGRDRAAPDTQYFGPGTRLTVL.

The chain carries TRBV27 and TRBJ2-1; weak D call: TRBD2 (5 bases). V lost 8 bases and J lost 10, with 12 bases in between. The CDR3 totals 11 residues. Germline V gene data show CDR1 as MNHEY and CDR2 as SMNVEV (reference sequence). The CDR3 protein is CASGSGGEQFF. CDR3 sequence (DNA): TGTGCCAGCGGTTCGGGCGGGGAGCAGTTCTTC.

Ten or more counts support this clonotype. This chain joins TRBV4-3 and TRBJ2-3, with 10 positions matching TRBD2. The CDR3 is made up of 16 amino acids. J gave up 4 bases and V 4 bases, and 8 bases lay outside the gene matches. Per germline, CDR1 LGHNA and CDR2 YSLEER. CDR3 in DNA: TGCGCCAGCAGCCCGCGACAAGCGGGAGGGGCAGATACGCAGTATTTT. This gives the protein CASSPRQAGGADTQYF.

This clonotype was recorded many times. The rearrangement joins TRBV4-3 to TRBJ2-3; TRBD2 aligns across 7 bases. The CDR3 has 16 residues. The V segment lost 0 bases and the J segment 6 bases; nucleotides outside the gene matches: 9. Germline values: CDR1 LGHNA, CDR2 YSLEER. CDR3 DNA sequence: TGCGCCAGCAGCCAAGATTTGTCGGGGGGAAGCGATACGCAGTATTTT. Its translation: CASSQDLSGGSDTQYF.